This T cell receptor beta chain was found in a study of blood T cell repertoires in COVID-19. Turning to the study itself: Acute-phase and convalescent COVID-19 samples originated in the United States, Italy and Spain.

This clone occurred a few times. Profiling relied on immunoSEQ multiplex PCR, and the TCRdb table lists in-frame clones only, not all of them. There are about 59,000 clones in the sample; 79% occur only once, and 3% to 3.5% lies in the top ten. Germline V gives CDR1 MNHEY, CDR2 SMNVEV (reference sequence). The CDR3 contains 15 residues. V lost 8 bases, J lost 6 bases, and 13 bases stayed unmatched. The TCR originated in a man aged 55 to 70 with acute or convalescent COVID-19. This chain uses TRBV27 with TRBJ1-2; 9 bases map to TRBD1. Sequenced input: peripheral blood. The CDR3 is CASASADRGLDGYTF. In nucleotides, the CDR3 is TGTGCCAGCGCATCCGCGGACAGGGGTCTCGATGGCTACACCTTC.